Listed below are T cell receptor beta chains from one sample, sequenced in a study of post-analysis software for immune sequencing data. TCRdb independently ran MiXCR on the PCR reads; one entry per CDR3 protein. The repertoire holds about 400,000 distinct CDR3 sequences, around 33% seen once, with roughly 13% in the top ten. Sequences were obtained from blood. Receptors were obtained from a girl between 5 and 17 years old with multiple sclerosis. CDR3s include the opening cysteine and the closing phenylalanine or tryptophan. The D gene is left open where the match is weak. Clone size is not always given. Where it is, it says once, few, many or a class for expanded clones.

clone_size | d_call | j_call | v_call | cdr3_aa | cdr3_nt
. | . | TRBJ2-6 | TRBV20-1 | CSAKPDWANVLTF | TGCAGTGCCAAGCCCGATTGGGCCAACGTCCTGACTTTC
few | TRBD1 | TRBJ1-2 | TRBV7-2 | CASSLGGGGWGYTF | TGTGCCAGCAGCTTAGGTGGAGGGGGCTGGGGCTACACCTTC
few | . | TRBJ1-2 | TRBV10-3 | CAIKSKDIYGYTF | TGTGCCATCAAATCAAAGGACATCTATGGCTACACCTTC
. | . | TRBJ1-1 | TRBV3-1 | CASSHPGENTEAFF | TGTGCCAGCAGCCACCCAGGGGAGAACACTGAAGCTTTCTTT
few | . | TRBJ1-2 | TRBV9 | CASSVADTNGYTF | TGTGCCAGCAGCGTAGCTGATACTAATGGCTACACCTTC
. | TRBD1 | TRBJ2-7 | TRBV12-3/TRBV12-4 | CATTGQGGPEQYF | TGTGCCACCACGGGACAGGGGGGTCCGGAGCAGTACTTC
. | . | TRBJ2-6 | TRBV10-3 | CAISDTGGANVLTF | TGTGCCATCAGTGATACCGGTGGGGCCAACGTCCTGACTTTC
few | . | TRBJ1-2 | TRBV29-1 | CSVARVNYGYTF | TGCAGCGTTGCCAGGGTGAACTATGGCTACACCTTC
. | . | TRBJ2-7 | TRBV6-5 | CASSYGGTESGVQYF | TGTGCCAGCAGTTACGGAGGGACGGAGTCGGGGGTCCAGTACTTC
. | . | TRBJ2-5 | TRBV4-2 | CASSQEVAGHDQETQYF | TGTGCCAGCAGCCAAGAAGTGGCAGGGCACGATCAAGAGACCCAGTACTTC
few | . | TRBJ1-2 | TRBV7-2 | CASSLAGRGYTF | TGTGCCAGCAGCTTAGCAGGGAGGGGCTACACCTTC
many | . | TRBJ1-4 | TRBV5-6 | CASSLGQRNEKLFF | TGTGCCAGCAGCTTGGGACAGCGTAATGAAAAACTGTTTTTT
few | . | TRBJ1-5 | TRBV27 | CASSLVGVGNQPQHF | TGTGCCAGCAGTTTAGTGGGGGTGGGCAATCAGCCCCAGCATTTT
few | . | TRBJ2-6 | TRBV6-4 | CASSAGQAGANVPTF | TGTGCCAGCAGTGCAGGGCAGGCGGGGGCCAACGTCCCGACTTTC
. | . | TRBJ2-7 | TRBV5-6 | CASSFFTNAYEQYF | TGTGCCAGCAGCTTTTTTACTAACGCCTACGAGCAGTACTTC
. | TRBD1 | TRBJ2-1 | TRBV29-1 | CSVGQGRREQFF | TGCAGCGTAGGACAGGGTCGACGAGAGCAGTTCTTC
. | . | TRBJ2-3 | TRBV27 | CASSPLPTGLTFQTTDTQYF | TGTGCCAGCAGTCCCCTCCCTACAGGGCTCACTTTTCAGACTACAGATACGCAGTATTTT
. | . | TRBJ2-3 | TRBV6-5 | CASSYSTSTSTDTQYF | TGTGCCAGCAGTTACTCGACCAGTACTAGCACAGATACGCAGTATTTT
. | . | TRBJ2-1 | TRBV24-1 | CATSDSADGTGTHYNEQFF | TGTGCCACCAGTGATTCCGCCGATGGTACAGGGACCCATTACAATGAGCAGTTCTTC
few | . | TRBJ2-1 | TRBV6-2/TRBV6-3 | CASSSRGVNEQFF | TGTGCCAGCAGTTCCCGGGGTGTCAATGAGCAGTTCTTC
. | TRBD1 | TRBJ2-7 | TRBV11-2 | CASRPGTGNSYEQYF | TGTGCCAGCAGACCCGGGACAGGGAACTCCTACGAGCAGTACTTC
few | TRBD2 | TRBJ2-1 | TRBV7-2 | CASSPGGFSYNEQFF | TGTGCCAGCAGCCCGGGGGGGTTTTCCTACAATGAGCAGTTCTTC
many | . | TRBJ1-5 | TRBV20-1 | CSARAAGNNQPQHF | TGCAGTGCTAGAGCCGCCGGGAATAATCAGCCCCAGCATTTT
many | . | TRBJ1-5 | TRBV10-2 | CASTQGSNQPQHF | TGCGCCAGCACACAGGGTAGCAATCAGCCCCAGCATTTT
. | . | TRBJ2-1 | TRBV12-3/TRBV12-4 | CASSPWAGCSYNEQFF | TGTGCCAGCAGTCCCTGGGCGGGGTGTTCCTACAATGAGCAGTTCTTC
many | . | TRBJ1-2 | TRBV29-1 | CSVEDPRNGYTF | TGCAGCGTTGAAGATCCCAGGAATGGCTACACCTTC
. | . | TRBJ2-2 | TRBV12-3/TRBV12-4 | CASSLRAALNTGELFF | TGTGCCAGCAGTTTACGGGCAGCACTAAACACCGGGGAGCTGTTTTTT
. | . | TRBJ2-1 | TRBV29-1 | CSVTPGFNEQFF | TGCAGCGTTACCCCGGGGTTTAATGAGCAGTTCTTC
. | . | TRBJ2-7 | TRBV5-8 | CASSWGTTYEQYF | TGTGCCAGCAGCTGGGGGACAACCTACGAGCAGTACTTC
few | TRBD1 | TRBJ2-7 | TRBV14 | CASSQGQGALEQYF | TGTGCCAGCAGCCAAGGACAGGGGGCTCTCGAGCAGTACTTC
. | . | TRBJ1-1 | TRBV7-9 | CASSLDLTTEAFF | TGTGCCAGCAGCCTGGACCTAACGACTGAAGCTTTCTTT
. | . | TRBJ2-2 | TRBV12-3/TRBV12-4 | CASTGSGNTGELFF | TGTGCCAGCACCGGTAGCGGCAACACCGGGGAGCTGTTTTTT
few | . | TRBJ1-1 | TRBV12-3/TRBV12-4 | CASSLQATGTEAFF | TGTGCCAGCAGTTTACAGGCTACGGGGACTGAAGCTTTCTTT
few | . | TRBJ2-3 | TRBV11-2 | CASSLEYETSTDTQYF | TGTGCCAGCAGCTTAGAGTATGAGACTAGCACAGATACGCAGTATTTT
. | TRBD2 | TRBJ2-5 | TRBV28 | CASRRTSGKETQYF | TGTGCCAGCAGGCGGACTAGCGGGAAAGAGACCCAGTACTTC
few | . | TRBJ2-1 | TRBV7-9 | CASSYDPVTGTRYNEQFF | TGTGCCAGCAGCTATGATCCGGTAACAGGGACGAGGTACAATGAGCAGTTCTTC
. | TRBD2 | TRBJ2-7 | TRBV25-1 | CASSEWGTNAPEQYF | TGTGCCAGCAGTGAATGGGGGACTAACGCCCCCGAGCAGTACTTC